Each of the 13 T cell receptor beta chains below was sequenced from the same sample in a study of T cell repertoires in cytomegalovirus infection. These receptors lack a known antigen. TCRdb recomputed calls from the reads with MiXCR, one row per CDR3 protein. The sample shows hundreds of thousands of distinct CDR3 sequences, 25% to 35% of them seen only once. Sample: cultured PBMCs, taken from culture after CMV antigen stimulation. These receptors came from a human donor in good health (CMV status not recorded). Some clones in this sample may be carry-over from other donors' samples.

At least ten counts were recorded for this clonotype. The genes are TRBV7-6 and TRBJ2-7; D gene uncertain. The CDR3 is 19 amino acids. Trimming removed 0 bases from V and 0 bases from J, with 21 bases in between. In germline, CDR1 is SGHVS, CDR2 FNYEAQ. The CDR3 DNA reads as TGTGCCAGCAGCTTAGCCAGTAGGAAATACCAACGAAACTCCTACGAGCAGTACTTC. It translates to CASSLASRKYQRNSYEQYF.

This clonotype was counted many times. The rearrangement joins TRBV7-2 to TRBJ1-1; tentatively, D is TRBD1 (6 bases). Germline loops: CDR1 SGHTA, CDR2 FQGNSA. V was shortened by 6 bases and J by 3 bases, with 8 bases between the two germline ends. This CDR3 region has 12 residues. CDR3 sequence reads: CASRTGYTEAFF. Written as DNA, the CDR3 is TGTGCCAGCAGGACAGGTTACACTGAAGCTTTCTTT.

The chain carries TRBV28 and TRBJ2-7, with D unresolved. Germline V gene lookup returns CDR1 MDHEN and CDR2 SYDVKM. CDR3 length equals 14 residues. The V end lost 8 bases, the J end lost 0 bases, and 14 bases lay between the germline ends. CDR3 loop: CASRRTDGSYEQYF. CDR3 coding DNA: TGTGCCAGCCGCCGTACGGACGGCTCCTACGAGCAGTACTTC.

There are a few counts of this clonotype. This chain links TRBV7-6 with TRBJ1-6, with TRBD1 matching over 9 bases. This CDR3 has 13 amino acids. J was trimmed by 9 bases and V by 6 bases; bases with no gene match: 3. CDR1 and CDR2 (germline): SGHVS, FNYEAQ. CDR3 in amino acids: CASRDRGGSPLHF. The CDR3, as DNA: TGTGCCAGCAGGGACAGGGGCGGTTCACCCCTCCACTTT.

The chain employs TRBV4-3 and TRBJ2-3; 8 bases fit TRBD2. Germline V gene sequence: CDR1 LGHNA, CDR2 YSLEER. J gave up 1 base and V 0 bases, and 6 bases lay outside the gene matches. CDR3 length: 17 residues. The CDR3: CASSQEEAGGRTDTQYF. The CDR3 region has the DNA TGCGCCAGCAGCCAAGAAGAGGCGGGAGGCCGCACAGATACGCAGTATTTT.

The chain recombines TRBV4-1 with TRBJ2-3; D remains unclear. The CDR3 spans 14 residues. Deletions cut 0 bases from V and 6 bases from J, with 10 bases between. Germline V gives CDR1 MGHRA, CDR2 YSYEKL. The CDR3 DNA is TGCGCCAGCAGCCAAGAGTTAGCATCTGATACGCAGTATTTT. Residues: CASSQELASDTQYF.

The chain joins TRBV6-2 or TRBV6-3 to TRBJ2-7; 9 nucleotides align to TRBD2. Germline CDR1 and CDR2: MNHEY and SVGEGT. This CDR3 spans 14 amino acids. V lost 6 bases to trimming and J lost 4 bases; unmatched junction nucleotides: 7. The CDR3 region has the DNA TGTGCCAGCAGACCCGCGGGAGGGCCTTACGAGCAGTACTTC. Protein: CASRPAGGPYEQYF.

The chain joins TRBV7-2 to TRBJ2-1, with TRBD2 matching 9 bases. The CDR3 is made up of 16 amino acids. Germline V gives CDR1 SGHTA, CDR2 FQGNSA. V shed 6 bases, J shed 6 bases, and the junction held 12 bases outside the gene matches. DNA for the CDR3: TGTGCCAGCAGTCAAGAGGCTAGCGGGATAAGCAATGAGCAGTTCTTC. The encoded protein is CASSQEASGISNEQFF.

The CDR3 spells CASSSGQGTTLAKNIQYF. The CDR3 DNA follows: TGTGCCAGCAGTAGCGGACAGGGCACTACCCTAGCCAAAAACATTCAGTACTTC. This chain connects TRBV6-5 to TRBJ2-4, with 8 bases matching TRBD1. CDR3 length: 18 residues. In germline, CDR1 is MNHEY, CDR2 SVGAGI. The V gene end was trimmed by 5 bases and the J gene end by 0 bases; junction bases not matched to a gene: 12.

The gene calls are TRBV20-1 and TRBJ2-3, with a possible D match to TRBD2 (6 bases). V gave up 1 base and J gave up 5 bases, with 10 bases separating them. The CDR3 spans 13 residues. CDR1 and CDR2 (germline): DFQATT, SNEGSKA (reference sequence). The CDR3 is CSARGVSGDTQYF. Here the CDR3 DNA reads TGCAGTGCTAGAGGGGTTAGCGGAGATACGCAGTATTTT.

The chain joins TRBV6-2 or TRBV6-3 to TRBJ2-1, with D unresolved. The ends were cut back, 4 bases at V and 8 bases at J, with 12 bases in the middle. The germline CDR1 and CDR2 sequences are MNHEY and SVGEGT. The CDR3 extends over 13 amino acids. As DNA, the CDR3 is TGTGCCAGCAGTTTGGGTCCTCGGGATGAGCAGTTCTTC. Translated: CASSLGPRDEQFF.

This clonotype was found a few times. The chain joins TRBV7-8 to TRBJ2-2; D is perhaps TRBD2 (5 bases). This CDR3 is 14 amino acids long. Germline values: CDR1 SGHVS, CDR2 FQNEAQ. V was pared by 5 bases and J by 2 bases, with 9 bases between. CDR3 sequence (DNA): TGTGCCAGCAGCGAAAGCGGAAACACCGGGGAGCTGTTTTTT. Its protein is CASSESGNTGELFF.

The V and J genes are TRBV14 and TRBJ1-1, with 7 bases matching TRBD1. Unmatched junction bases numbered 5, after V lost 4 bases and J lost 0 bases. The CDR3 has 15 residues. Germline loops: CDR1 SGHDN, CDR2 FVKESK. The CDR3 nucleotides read TGTGCCAGCAGCCCGTGGGACAGAATGAACACTGAAGCTTTCTTT. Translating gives CASSPWDRMNTEAFF.